This T cell receptor (beta chain) was retrieved from a study of T cells after yellow fever vaccination. Overall study results and limits: FACS-sorted repertoires might harbor abundant contaminating clonotypes from the bulk population. At under 97% for CD4 and just over 85% for CD8, most primary-vaccination clones showed up again after the booster. The appearance of a small share of clonotypes in both CD4 and CD8 compartments was observed.

In the case of this clonotype: The antigen remains undetermined.

TCRdb reanalysed the 5' RACE reads using MiXCR and keeps one entry per CDR3 protein. The sample has fewer than 500,000 distinct CDR3 sequences; approximately 19% are singletons. The germline gives CDR1 SGHKS, CDR2 YYEKEE (reference sequence). The CDR3 length is 16 residues. Trimming cost V 3 bases and J 4 bases; bases outside gene matches: 12. V usage is TRBV5-5 and J usage is TRBJ1-2, with TRBD1 identical over 7 bases. The starting material was PBMCs, obtained before the yellow fever booster vaccination. The source of this sequence is a young man who received the YFV17D yellow fever vaccine. For the CDR3, the DNA is TGTGCCAGCAGCTATGCTACAGGGGCGATACTCTATGGCTACACCTTC. Amino acid sequence: CASSYATGAILYGYTF.